These 28 T cell receptor beta chains came from one sample sequenced in a study of beta chain features in type 1 diabetes. Findings and limits, study-wide: All four CD4+ subsets from Type 1 diabetes patients carried moderately but significantly shorter TCRB CDR3s.

Reverse transcribing all isolated RNA meant expressed TCRB transcripts were sequenced. TCRdb keeps only in-frame clones here, not all; method: immunoSEQ multiplex PCR. The repertoire holds under 300,000 clones, with 20% to 25% as singletons. These receptors' targets are unknown. Source material: naive CD4+ T cells from blood. The receptors here all came from a woman aged 30 to 39 with type 1 diabetes.

The chain has TRBV5-1 and TRBJ2-3; D gene uncertain. CDR1 is SGHRS, CDR2 YFSETQ, per germline. CDR3 length: 12 amino acids. V lost 4 bases to trimming and J lost 1 base, with 4 bases between them. As DNA, the CDR3 is TGCGCCAGCAGCCCTGGCACAGATACGCAGTATTTT. It is translated as CASSPGTDTQYF.

The chain recombines TRBV5-1 with TRBJ2-1; a weak D match, TRBD2 (5 bases). The CDR3 has 12 amino acids. Looked up from germline, CDR1 is SGHRS and CDR2 is YFSETQ. The germline V and J ends were trimmed by 6 bases and 7 bases, with 11 bases remaining between them. CDR3: CASISPGNEQFF. CDR3 nucleotides: TGCGCCAGCATCTCGCCGGGGAATGAGCAGTTCTTC. Complete variable domain (other parts from reference TRBV5-1 and TRBJ2-1): KAGVTQTPRYLIKTRGQQVTLSCSPISGHRSVSWYQQTPGQGLQFLFEYFSETQRNKGNFPGRFSGRQFSNSRSEMNVSTLELGDSALYLCASISPGNEQFFGPGTRLTVL.

For the CDR3, the DNA is TGTGCCAGCTCACCACCTGGACAGGTTAGCTCCTACGAGCAGTACTTC. As protein: CASSPPGQVSSYEQYF. The J gene is TRBJ2-7, the V gene TRBV18; 7 bases line up with TRBD1. V lost 0 bases, J lost 0 bases, and 5 bases stayed unmatched. Germline CDR1 and CDR2: KGHSH and LQKENI. The CDR3 has 16 residues. Variable domain in full (rest from reference TRBV18 and TRBJ2-7): NAGVMQNPRHLVRRRGQEARLRCSPMKGHSHVYWYRQLPEEGLKFMVYLQKENIIDESGMPKERFSAEFPKEGPSILRIQQVVRGDSAAYFCASSPPGQVSSYEQYFGPGTRLTVT.

This clone was seen a handful of times. The chain recombines TRBV30 with TRBJ2-1; the D is unclear. Trimming shortened V by 4 bases and J by 0 bases, and 7 bases separated the two germline ends. Per the germline V gene, CDR1 is GTSNPN and CDR2 is SVGIG (reference sequence). The CDR3 runs 13 residues. Written as DNA, the CDR3 is TGTGCCTGGACCGTGTTCTCCTACAATGAGCAGTTCTTC. It translates to CAWTVFSYNEQFF.

This clone has just a few counts. The gene calls are TRBV4-1 and TRBJ2-7, with a tentative D call TRBD2 (5 bases). V was trimmed by 1 base and J by 3 bases, leaving 13 bases between them. This CDR3 region has 15 residues. In germline, CDR1 is MGHRA, CDR2 YSYEKL. The CDR3 sequence is CASSQAAEEFYEQYF. CDR3 coding DNA: TGCGCCAGCAGCCAAGCAGCGGAGGAGTTCTACGAGCAGTACTTC.

This sequence joins TRBV4-1 and TRBJ2-5; TRBD2 agrees at 9 bases. The V and J ends lost 4 bases and 5 bases, in that order; junction bases with no gene match: 14. CDR1 and CDR2 (germline): MGHRA, YSYEKL. CDR3 size: 17 residues. CDR3 sequence (DNA): TGCGCCAGCAGCCGAGAAACTAGCGGGCCTAGAGAGGAGACCCAGTACTTC. Translation: CASSRETSGPREETQYF.

This sequence joins TRBV9 and TRBJ2-5, with a weak D call TRBD1 (6 bases). Trimming took off 0 bases at V and 4 bases at J, with 13 bases between the two ends. This CDR3 region has 15 residues. Germline CDR1 reads SGDLS; CDR2 reads YYNGEE. In nucleotides, the CDR3 is TGTGCCAGCAGCGTAGGGCAGGGGCTAGGAGAGACCCAGTACTTC. Translating gives CASSVGQGLGETQYF.

V usage is TRBV11-2 and J usage is TRBJ2-7; 8 bases are a match to TRBD2. V trimming: 5 bases; J trimming: 6 bases; junction bases outside the gene matches: 6. Germline V CDR1 and CDR2: SGHAT, FQNNGV. The CDR3 has 13 amino acids. CDR3 protein: CASSRESGSEQYF. In DNA, the CDR3 is TGTGCCAGCAGCCGTGAAAGCGGGAGCGAGCAGTACTTC.

The chain links TRBV14 to TRBJ1-2; 12 bases fit TRBD1. CDR3 length: 15 amino acids. The germline V gene encodes CDR1 SGHDN and CDR2 FVKESK. V trimming: 4 bases; J trimming: 4 bases; junction bases outside the gene matches: 4. CDR3 in amino acids: CASSPPGQGAYGYTF. In DNA, the CDR3 is TGTGCCAGCAGCCCACCGGGACAGGGGGCCTATGGCTACACCTTC.

This clone appeared a few times. The chain carries TRBV18 and TRBJ1-3; 8 positions match TRBD1. V gave up 5 bases and J gave up 0 bases; unmatched junction bases: 6. Germline-derived CDR1 and CDR2 are KGHSH and LQKENI. CDR3 size: 16 residues. The CDR3 spells CASSSTGGSSGNTIYF. As DNA, the CDR3 is TGTGCCAGCTCATCTACAGGGGGTAGCTCTGGAAACACCATATATTTT.

The chain employs TRBV11-2 and TRBJ2-1; 7 nucleotides agree with TRBD2. J was trimmed by 0 bases and V by 4 bases; bases with no gene match: 3. The V gene's germline CDR1 is SGHAT and CDR2 FQNNGV. This CDR3 has 15 residues. CDR3 region: CASSYRLASYNEQFF. CDR3 nucleotide sequence: TGTGCCAGCAGCTACCGACTAGCCTCCTACAATGAGCAGTTCTTC.

The chain recombines TRBV9 with TRBJ2-3; D is ambiguous. This CDR3 region has 14 residues. Germline loops: CDR1 SGDLS, CDR2 YYNGEE. V shed 0 bases and J shed 2 bases, with 7 bases lying between them. The CDR3 spells CASSVGAITDTQYF. The CDR3 DNA follows: TGTGCCAGCAGCGTAGGTGCGATCACAGATACGCAGTATTTT.

The V and J genes are TRBV11-1 and TRBJ2-1; 8 bases are a match to TRBD2. V trimming: 5 bases; J trimming: 2 bases; junction bases outside the gene matches: 5. The CDR3 runs to 15 residues. Looked up from germline, CDR1 is SGHAT and CDR2 is FQDESV (reference sequence). The CDR3 sequence is CASSNRAGAYNEQFF. CDR3 nucleotide sequence: TGTGCCAGCAGCAATCGAGCGGGAGCCTACAATGAGCAGTTCTTC. The full variable domain, in which reference TRBV11-1 and TRBJ2-1 provide the parts outside the CDR3, is EAEVAQSPRYKITEKSQAVAFWCDPISGHATLYWYRQILGQGPELLVQFQDESVVDDSQLPKDRFSAERLKGVDSTLKIQPAELGDSAMYLCASSNRAGAYNEQFFGPGTRLTVL.

This chain connects TRBV30 to TRBJ2-5; 9 bases map to TRBD2. Germline CDR1 reads GTSNPN; CDR2 reads SVGIG (reference sequence). Germline trimming cut 2 bases from V and 4 bases from J; bases unmatched to any gene: 8. This CDR3 is 15 amino acids long. The CDR3 protein is CAWSPLAGTVETQYF. CDR3 coding DNA: TGTGCCTGGAGTCCGCTAGCGGGAACAGTAGAGACCCAGTACTTC.

This clone was counted a few times. The V gene is TRBV29-1, the J gene TRBJ1-2; the D is unclear. This CDR3 contains 14 residues. The germline V and J ends were trimmed by 0 bases and 3 bases, with 11 bases remaining between them. Germline V gene data show CDR1 as SQVTM and CDR2 as ANQGSEA. CDR3 in DNA: TGCAGCGTTGAAGATACTAGAAGGCACTATGGCTACACCTTC. This encodes CSVEDTRRHYGYTF.

The rearrangement joins TRBV30 to TRBJ1-4; no clear D gene. Looked up from germline, CDR1 is GTSNPN and CDR2 is SVGIG (reference sequence). CDR3 length: 15 amino acids. V was shortened by 0 bases and J by 7 bases, with 15 bases between the two germline ends. The chain's CDR3 is CAWSVFGVSAEKLFF. CDR3 in DNA: TGTGCCTGGAGTGTATTTGGAGTCAGTGCTGAAAAACTGTTTTTT.

The chain carries TRBV7-9 and TRBJ2-1; a weak D match, TRBD2 (5 bases). The germline V gene encodes CDR1 SEHNR and CDR2 FQNEAQ (reference sequence). V dropped 2 bases and J dropped 7 bases, with 15 bases sitting between them. This CDR3 has 15 residues. CDR3 nucleotide sequence: TGTGCCAGCAGCTTAAGCGGATCACGTACGAATGAGCAGTTCTTC. It encodes CASSLSGSRTNEQFF.

The V gene is TRBV29-1, the J gene TRBJ2-5, with 9 bases fitting TRBD1. The germline V gene encodes CDR1 SQVTM and CDR2 ANQGSEA. The J segment lost 5 bases and the V segment lost 5 bases, leaving 18 bases of the junction unmatched. The CDR3 consists of 17 residues. CDR3 DNA sequence: TGCAGCGTTTTATTCGGTGGCGGACAGGGGCAGTGGGAGACCCAGTACTTC. This encodes CSVLFGGGQGQWETQYF.

This clone was observed a few times. This chain uses TRBV9 with TRBJ1-2, with D possibly being TRBD1 (5 bases). This CDR3 comprises 13 residues. Trimming stripped 3 bases from V and 1 base from J, with 7 bases between. The V gene's germline CDR1 is SGDLS and CDR2 YYNGEE. CDR3 DNA sequence: TGTGCCAGCAGCGGGGACTTTAACTATGGCTACACCTTC. Translation: CASSGDFNYGYTF.

This clone appeared a few times. The chain is built from TRBV7-9 and TRBJ1-2; 7 positions match TRBD1. Germline V lookup: CDR1 SEHNR, CDR2 FQNEAQ (reference sequence). The CDR3 runs to 15 residues. Trimming took 5 bases from V and 6 from J; bases not matched to a gene: 12. CDR3 protein: CASSATGALGHGYTF. Written as DNA, the CDR3 is TGTGCCAGCAGCGCTACAGGGGCCCTAGGCCATGGCTACACCTTC.

V usage is TRBV28 and J usage is TRBJ2-7; the D gene is possibly TRBD2 (5 bases). The CDR3 runs to 15 residues. V was pared by 5 bases and J by 3 bases, with 17 bases between. In germline, CDR1 is MDHEN, CDR2 SYDVKM. CDR3 sequence: CASSASSRDLYEQYF. CDR3 bases: TGTGCCAGCAGTGCCTCCTCTCGGGATCTCTACGAGCAGTACTTC.

The gene calls are TRBV29-1 and TRBJ2-7; 10 nucleotides line up with TRBD1. CDR1 and CDR2 from the germline V gene are SQVTM and ANQGSEA. CDR3 length equals 12 residues. V shed 6 bases and J 5 bases; nucleotides not matched to a gene: 4. The CDR3 DNA reads as TGCAGCGTGGGACAGGGGCCAGACGAGCAGTACTTC. Translating it yields CSVGQGPDEQYF.

V usage is TRBV19 and J usage is TRBJ2-6; D unclear. Trimming pared 9 bases from V and 0 bases from J, leaving 9 bases between. This CDR3 is 14 amino acids long. Germline lookup yields CDR1 LNHDA and CDR2 SQIVND (reference sequence). This CDR3 reads CASRHTSGANVLTF. The CDR3 DNA is TGTGCCAGCCGACACACCTCTGGGGCCAACGTCCTGACTTTC.

A note on this clone: Different DNA sequences within this sample yield the same CDR3. The chain couples TRBV29-1 to TRBJ2-5; 8 nucleotides line up with TRBD2. The V segment lost 4 bases and the J segment 4 bases; nucleotides outside the gene matches: 2. The CDR3 loop spans 12 amino acids. Germline values: CDR1 SQVTM, CDR2 ANQGSEA. The CDR3 spells CSVARGGETQYF. CDR3 sequence (DNA): TGCAGCGTTGCCCGGGGGGGAGAGACCCAGTACTTC. Drawing the rest from reference TRBV29-1 and TRBJ2-5, the complete variable domain is SAVISQKPSRDICQRGTSLTIQCQVDSQVTMMFWYRQQPGQSLTLIATANQGSEATYESGFVIDKFPISRPNLTFSTLTVSNMSPEDSSIYLCSVARGGETQYFGPGTRLLVL.

This clone appeared a few times. V gene TRBV19 combines with J gene TRBJ1-5; unclear D gene. The V gene lost 4 bases and the J gene lost 6 bases, with 7 bases spanning the gap. This CDR3 region has 12 residues. Germline CDR1 reads LNHDA; CDR2 reads SQIVND (reference sequence). CDR3 bases: TGTGCCAGTAGTAGAGGAGGTCAGCCCCAGCATTTT. It is translated as CASSRGGQPQHF.

V gene TRBV5-6 combines with J gene TRBJ2-2; 7 bases fit TRBD2. CDR3 size: 16 residues. CDR1 and CDR2 from the germline V gene are SGHDT and YYEEEE. V was pared by 4 bases and J by 1 base, with 7 bases of the junction left unmatched. Written as DNA, the CDR3 is TGTGCCAGCAGCCTCCATGCTAGCGGGAACACCGGGGAGCTGTTTTTT. Protein sequence: CASSLHASGNTGELFF.

This clone has a handful of counts. The chain recombines TRBV5-4 with TRBJ2-1; 9 bases are a match to TRBD2. The germline CDR1 and CDR2 sequences are SGHNT and YYREEE (reference sequence). The CDR3 contains 16 residues. J lost 6 bases, V lost 4 bases, and 11 bases had no gene match. The CDR3 loop reads CASSRPGSGSGNEQFF. DNA of the CDR3: TGTGCCAGCAGCCGCCCGGGTAGCGGGAGTGGCAATGAGCAGTTCTTC.

This clone was counted only a few times. The chain has TRBV18 and TRBJ1-1; no firm D call. Trimming pared 5 bases from V and 8 bases from J, leaving 9 bases between. The CDR3 spans 11 residues. Germline CDR1 KGHSH, CDR2 LQKENI. CDR3: CASSDAAEAFF. In nucleotides, the CDR3 is TGTGCCAGCTCAGATGCGGCCGAAGCTTTCTTT.